The T cell receptor beta chain under discussion was sequenced for a study of CD8+ T cells in alopecia areata. Overall study context: C3H/HeJ donors with spontaneous alopecia, roughly 6-13 months old, supplied skin grafts to roughly 6-11-week-old female C3H/HeJ mice.

The study, taken as a whole, reports: Sequencing of scalp samples also captures resident alphabeta T cells of normal skin. Mouse data revealed clearer TCR sharing than patient data did, a gap possibly tied to HLA. Lesional scalp displayed greater clonality than normal scalp, most notably in alopecia totalis/universalis.

Sequencing used cDNA as its template, made by extracting RNA and reverse transcribing it. The table came from immunoSEQ multiplex PCR; TCRdb's copy has only in-frame clones and leaves some out. Recorded here are 200,000 to 300,000 clones, none singletons. Germline-derived CDR1 and CDR2 are FNHDT and SITEND (reference sequence). The CDR3 extends over 13 amino acids. V was shortened by 4 bases and J by 3 bases, with 9 bases between the two germline ends. This clone appeared a few times. Antigen: not known. Germline and genes here are mouse. Read coverage stops 4 residues before the CDR3 terminus; the germline J gene supplies the remainder. CD4, CD8alpha, NKG2D, NKG2ACE and other markers were used to sort pooled cutaneous lymph node cells.

This chain uses TRBV19 with TRBJ2-3, with D possibly matching TRBD1 (6 bases). This receptor was obtained from a C3H/HeJ mouse with alopecia areata. Strain MHC haplotype: H2-k. The sample was CD4+ T cells sorted from a lymph node. The covered CDR3 bases are TGTGCCAGCAGTCGACAGGTCGCAGAA. Translated: CASSRQVAE. In full, the CDR3 reads CASSRQVAETLYF. The entire variable domain, with the rest obtained from reference TRBV19 and TRBJ2-3, is as follows: GGIITQTPKFLIGQEGQKLTLKCQQNFNHDTMYWYRQDSGKGLRLIYYSITENDLQKGDLSEGYDASREKKSSFSLTVTSAQKNEMAVFLCASSRQVAETLYFGSGTRLTVL.